Following are 29 T cell receptor beta chains from one sample sequenced in a study of monozygotic twins with inflammatory bowel disease. TCRdb reanalyzed the 5' RACE reads, giving one entry per CDR3 protein sequence and no DNA. This sample's table has 110,000 to 150,000 distinct CDR3 sequences. Sequencing was carried out using blood. The receptors derive from a human donor with ulcerative colitis or Crohn's disease, or a healthy co-twin of an affected twin (not recorded which).

CDR3 amino acids: CASSPRTPQDNEQFF. V gene TRBV6-1 combines with J gene TRBJ2-1; the TCRdb D gene call, TRBD1, has no DNA to confirm it. The CDR3 contains 15 residues. Germline V gives CDR1 MNHNS, CDR2 SASEGT.

The V gene is TRBV2, the J gene TRBJ2-1; with no DNA, the TCRdb D assignment of TRBD2 cannot be verified. The CDR3 spans 15 residues. Germline CDR1 and CDR2: SNHLY and FYNNEI. CDR3 loop: CASRHLAGGYNEQFF.

V is TRBV30 and J is TRBJ1-5; TCRdb outputs TRBD1, but without DNA this stays unchecked. The CDR3 consists of 14 residues. Germline V gives CDR1 GTSNPN, CDR2 SVGIG (reference sequence). This chain's CDR3 is CAWSAKGPDQPQHF.

The chain combines TRBV12-2 with TRBJ1-1; TCRdb names TRBD1, which stays unverified in the absence of DNA. TRBV12-2 is termed a pseudogene. This CDR3 contains 14 residues. CDR3 amino acids: CASRFWGSGTEAFF.

The J gene is TRBJ2-6, the V gene TRBV20-1. The CDR3 length is 14 residues. Germline V gene data show CDR1 as DFQATT and CDR2 as SNEGSKA (reference sequence). The CDR3 sequence is CSAMTESGANVLTF.

The chain links TRBV6-1 to TRBJ2-3; TCRdb proposes TRBD2, but this gene call is untestable without DNA. The CDR3 totals 17 residues. Germline V CDR1 and CDR2: MNHNS, SASEGT. The CDR3 region is CASRGTSGSGRQDTQYF.

This chain connects TRBV19 to TRBJ1-6. The CDR3 has 14 amino acids. Germline loops: CDR1 LNHDA, CDR2 SQIVND (reference sequence). This CDR3 reads CASSIGPHNSPLHF.

J is TRBJ2-7 and V is TRBV5-1; TCRdb's D call of TRBD2 is untestable without DNA. This CDR3 has 15 amino acids. CDR1 and CDR2 from the germline V gene are SGHRS and YFSETQ. This CDR3 reads CASSLAVRGLAEQYF. The variable domain in full, with the rest retrieved from reference TRBV5-1 and TRBJ2-7, is KAGVTQTPRYLIKTRGQQVTLSCSPISGHRSVSWYQQTPGQGLQFLFEYFSETQRNKGNFPGRFSGRQFSNSRSEMNVSTLELGDSALYLCASSLAVRGLAEQYFGPGTRLTVT.

The chain employs TRBV6-2 or TRBV6-3 and TRBJ2-1; TCRdb lists TRBD1, though no DNA is available to test this call. Looked up from germline, CDR1 is MNHEY and CDR2 is SVGEGT. This CDR3 has 14 residues. The CDR3: CASSYREGADEQFF.

The J gene is TRBJ2-7, the V gene TRBV28; TCRdb proposes TRBD1, but this gene call is untestable without DNA. The CDR3 has 14 residues. Per germline, CDR1 MDHEN and CDR2 SYDVKM. CDR3 amino acids: CATRPDTKTYEQYF.

This chain connects TRBV13 to TRBJ2-1; without DNA, the TCRdb call of TRBD2 cannot be checked. There are 16 residues in the CDR3. Germline V gene data show CDR1 as PRHDT and CDR2 as FYEKMQ (reference sequence). This CDR3 reads CASSSNSGRVYNEQFF.

This rearrangement joins TRBV7-9 to TRBJ2-6. Germline V lookup: CDR1 SEHNR, CDR2 FQNEAQ (reference sequence). The CDR3 totals 16 residues. The CDR3 loop is CASSPRIGSGANVLTF.

CDR3: CASTSPARIPGLAAFSEQFF. The chain links TRBV12-3 or TRBV12-4 to TRBJ2-1; with no DNA, the TCRdb D assignment of TRBD2 cannot be verified. This CDR3 region has 20 residues.

The rearrangement joins TRBV20-1 to TRBJ2-1. The CDR3 is 15 amino acids. Germline lookup yields CDR1 DFQATT and CDR2 SNEGSKA (reference sequence). CDR3 in amino acids: CSASLIASPYNEQFF.

The chain recombines TRBV28 with TRBJ2-1; absent DNA, TCRdb's TRBD1 call cannot be checked. The length of the CDR3 is 15 residues. CDR1 is MDHEN, CDR2 SYDVKM, per germline. CDR3 in amino acids: CASSVWGGTYNEQFF. Using reference TRBV28 and TRBJ2-1 for the parts outside the CDR3, the full variable domain is DVKVTQSSRYLVKRTGEKVFLECVQDMDHENMFWYRQDPGLGLRLIYFSYDVKMKEKGDIPEGYSVSREKKERFSLILESASTNQTSMYLCASSVWGGTYNEQFFGPGTRLTVL.

The chain carries TRBV29-1 and TRBJ2-4; with no DNA, the TCRdb D assignment of TRBD2 cannot be verified. This CDR3 is built from 14 residues. Germline assignment: CDR1 SQVTM and CDR2 ANQGSEA. CDR3 protein: CSVVEDLAKNIQYF.

V gene TRBV7-2 combines with J gene TRBJ1-2; there is no DNA to check the TCRdb D call of TRBD1. The CDR3 loop spans 12 amino acids. CDR1 SGHTA and CDR2 FQGNSA come from the germline V gene. The CDR3 region is CASSSDSKGYTF. The variable domain in full, completed from reference TRBV7-2 and TRBJ1-2, reads GAGVSQSPSNKVTEKGKDVELRCDPISGHTALYWYRQSLGQGLEFLIYFQGNSAPDKSGLPSDRFSAERTGGSVSTLTIQRTQQEDSAVYLCASSSDSKGYTFGSGTRLTVV.

The chain has TRBV5-6 and TRBJ2-7; without DNA, the TCRdb call of TRBD2 cannot be checked. CDR3 length: 15 amino acids. The germline CDR1 and CDR2 sequences are SGHDT and YYEEEE. CDR3 protein: CASSSVGRMGDEQYF.

This chain joins TRBV6-1 and TRBJ2-2; as DNA is missing, the TRBD2 call by TCRdb cannot be tested. The CDR3 runs to 15 residues. Germline loops: CDR1 MNHNS, CDR2 SASEGT. The CDR3 sequence: CASSKLAANTGELFF.

This chain uses TRBV5-1 with TRBJ2-3; as DNA is missing, the TRBD1 call by TCRdb cannot be tested. The CDR3 loop spans 15 amino acids. CDR1 and CDR2 from the germline V gene are SGHRS and YFSETQ. The CDR3 is CASSAWAGETDTQYF.

V and J are TRBV4-2 and TRBJ1-1; checking the TCRdb D call of TRBD1 is not possible without DNA. Germline V gene lookup returns CDR1 LGHNA and CDR2 YNFKEQ. The CDR3 contains 16 residues. The CDR3: CASSQEGTGVNTEAFF.

The chain couples TRBV3-1 to TRBJ2-1; no DNA is available, so the TRBD2 call from TCRdb remains unchecked. Looked up from germline, CDR1 is LGHDT and CDR2 is YNNKEL (reference sequence). The CDR3 runs 15 residues. CDR3 region: CASSPGTSGRGEQFF.

The V and J genes are TRBV7-8 and TRBJ2-3. The germline V gene has CDR1 SGHVS and CDR2 FQNEAQ. The CDR3 consists of 11 residues. CDR3 amino acids: CASSFLDTQYF.

The genes are TRBV18 and TRBJ1-2. The CDR3 loop spans 12 amino acids. Germline assignment: CDR1 KGHSH and CDR2 LQKENI. The CDR3 sequence is CASSPGARGYTF.

The V and J genes are TRBV9 and TRBJ2-3; TCRdb designates TRBD2, a call that cannot be tested without DNA. The CDR3 spans 13 residues. Per germline, CDR1 SGDLS and CDR2 YYNGEE. CDR3 loop: CASSVGSPDTQYF.

This chain connects TRBV14 to TRBJ2-7; TCRdb's D gene call, TRBD1, goes unchecked for lack of DNA. The CDR3 sequence is 15 residues long. CDR1 SGHDN and CDR2 FVKESK come from the germline V gene. The CDR3 sequence: CASSQGQASSYEQYF. Full variable domain (missing parts from reference TRBV14 and TRBJ2-7): EAGVTQFPSHSVIEKGQTVTLRCDPISGHDNLYWYRRVMGKEIKFLLHFVKESKQDESGMPNNRFLAERTGGTYSTLKVQPAELEDSGVYFCASSQGQASSYEQYFGPGTRLTVT.

The genes are TRBV5-1 and TRBJ1-5. Germline CDR1 and CDR2: SGHRS and YFSETQ. This CDR3 has 13 amino acids. This CDR3 is CASSFSTDQPQHF.

The genes are TRBV11-2 and TRBJ2-5; TCRdb reports TRBD1, a call that lacks DNA to check it against. There are 16 residues in the CDR3. Germline CDR1 reads SGHAT; CDR2 reads FQNNGV. The chain's CDR3 is CASRLSGAVRQETQYF.

The V and J genes are TRBV10-3 and TRBJ1-1. The CDR3 is 14 amino acids. Germline V gene lookup returns CDR1 ENHRY and CDR2 SYGVKD. The CDR3 protein is CAISELRGGTEAFF.